This is a list of T cell receptor beta chains from one sample in a study of blood T cell repertoires in COVID-19. TCRdb keeps only in-frame clones here, not all; method: immunoSEQ multiplex PCR. The sample lists around 200,000 clones; about 88% were seen once. Sequenced material: peripheral blood. All receptors come from a man in his late teens or twenties with active or convalescent COVID-19. Each CDR3 is given with its conserved first and last residue. Each record gives: V gene, J gene, D gene, clone size, CDR3 protein, CDR3 DNA. A D gene is named only where the DNA matches it firmly. Not every row has a clone size; where given, it reads once, few, many or a size class.

>TRBV7-9|TRBJ1-1|TRBD1|once
CASSSLRQGNTEAFF
TGTGCCAGCAGCTCCCTCCGACAGGGGAACACTGAAGCTTTCTTT
>TRBV6-5|TRBJ2-7|TRBD2|-
CASSSGLVIHEQYF
TGTGCCAGCAGTTCGGGACTAGTTATCCACGAGCAGTACTTC
>TRBV21-1|TRBJ1-2|-|-
CASSKERQGANYGYTF
TGTGCCAGCAGCAAAGAAAGACAGGGAGCTAACTATGGCTACACCTTC
>TRBV19|TRBJ2-5|TRBD2|-
CASSIDSLSGANLQETQYF
TGTGCCAGTAGTATAGACTCACTCAGCGGGGCTAACCTCCAAGAGACCCAGTACTTC
>TRBV6-2/TRBV6-3|TRBJ1-5|-|-
CASSWGVTGIQPQHF
TGTGCCAGCAGTTGGGGTGTGACAGGAATTCAGCCCCAGCATTTT
>TRBV19|TRBJ2-7|TRBD2|once
CASSRLAGAEQYF
TGTGCCAGTAGTCGACTAGCGGGAGCCGAGCAGTACTTC
>TRBV19|TRBJ1-3|-|-
CASSIDSGAGNTIYF
TGTGCCAGTAGTATAGATTCGGGAGCTGGAAACACCATATATTTT
>TRBV9|TRBJ2-7|-|-
CASSDGTPFREQYF
TGTGCCAGCAGCGACGGGACACCTTTTAGGGAGCAGTACTTC
>TRBV25-1|TRBJ1-2|-|-
CASSESSRAYGYTF
TGTGCCAGCAGTGAATCTTCCAGGGCCTATGGCTACACCTTC
>TRBV7-9|TRBJ1-1|TRBD1|-
CASSSMTGYDEAFF
TGTGCCAGCAGCTCCATGACAGGGTATGATGAAGCTTTCTTT
>TRBV7-9|TRBJ2-2|-|-
CASSLRAGELFF
TGTGCCAGCAGCCTAAGAGCCGGGGAGCTGTTTTTT
>TRBV24-1|TRBJ2-1|TRBD2|-
CATMPGSGNEQFF
TGTGCCACCATGCCGGGTAGCGGGAATGAGCAGTTCTTC
>TRBV19|TRBJ2-1|-|-
CASSIIEPRGKQFF
TGTGCCAGTAGTATAATTGAGCCCAGGGGAAAGCAGTTCTTC
>TRBV9|TRBJ1-1|-|-
CASSREPVVTEAFF
TGTGCCAGCAGCAGAGAACCGGTCGTCACTGAAGCTTTCTTT
>TRBV14|TRBJ2-7|TRBD1|-
CASSQDDRGYRGEQYF
TGTGCCAGCAGCCAAGACGACAGGGGCTATCGAGGGGAGCAGTACTTC
>TRBV9|TRBJ2-2|TRBD1|-
CASSVERQGAISGELFF
TGTGCCAGCAGCGTAGAGCGACAGGGGGCGATTTCCGGGGAGCTGTTTTTT
>TRBV5-1|TRBJ1-1|-|-
CASRTLENTEAFF
TGCGCCAGCAGGACTTTAGAGAACACTGAAGCTTTCTTT
>TRBV7-9|TRBJ2-1|TRBD2|once
CASSFTTGLAGSVGQFF
TGTGCCAGCAGCTTCACTACGGGACTAGCGGGGTCGGTCGGGCAGTTCTTC
>TRBV7-6|TRBJ2-1|-|-
CASSPGFVRGFNEQFF
TGTGCCAGCAGCCCGGGATTTGTAAGGGGGTTCAATGAGCAGTTCTTC
>TRBV3-1/TRBV3-2|TRBJ2-7|TRBD2|-
CASSQEGGLAGVGTYEQYF
TGTGCCAGCAGCCAAGAGGGGGGACTAGCGGGAGTTGGGACCTACGAGCAGTACTTC
>TRBV29-1|TRBJ1-1|-|-
CSASRGGTEAFF
TGCAGCGCTTCAAGGGGGGGGACTGAAGCTTTCTTT
>TRBV28|TRBJ2-2|TRBD2|-
CASSSDTGYREGWNTGELFF
TGTGCCAGCAGTTCTGATACAGGGTACCGGGAGGGCTGGAACACCGGGGAGCTGTTTTTT
>TRBV24-1|TRBJ2-3|TRBD2|-
CATSPGRGTDTQYF
TGTGCCACCAGCCCCGGGAGGGGGACAGATACGCAGTATTTT
>TRBV2|TRBJ1-4|TRBD1|-
CASSVESTGGEKLFF
TGTGCCAGCAGTGTCGAATCGACAGGGGGAGAAAAACTGTTTTTT
>TRBV11-2|TRBJ1-2|TRBD1|once
CASIRDRDFGGYTF
TGTGCCAGCATTAGGGACAGGGACTTTGGTGGCTACACCTTC
>TRBV3-1/TRBV3-2|TRBJ2-1|-|-
CASSQDGSPSVDEQFF
TGTGCCAGCAGCCAAGATGGTAGCCCCTCGGTGGATGAGCAGTTCTTC
>TRBV27|TRBJ2-7|TRBD1|-
CASSLPLQGLAFYYEQYF
TGTGCCAGCAGTCTTCCTCTACAGGGGCTTGCTTTTTACTACGAGCAGTACTTC
>TRBV27|TRBJ1-5|TRBD1|-
CASSLFGQGRNQPQHF
TGTGCCAGCAGTTTATTTGGACAGGGGAGAAATCAGCCCCAGCATTTT
>TRBV30|TRBJ2-7|TRBD1|-
CAWSLPTGGGDEQYF
TGTGCCTGGAGTCTCCCGACAGGGGGTGGGGACGAGCAGTACTTC
>TRBV5-6|TRBJ1-4|-|-
CASSLGLAKLFF
TGTGCCAGCAGCCTAGGACTGGCAAAACTGTTTTTT
>TRBV5-1|TRBJ2-1|TRBD2|-
CASSPGLWGLAGGERDEQFF
TGCGCCAGCAGCCCGGGCTTATGGGGACTAGCGGGGGGAGAGAGGGATGAGCAGTTCTTC
>TRBV4-1|TRBJ1-6|-|-
CASSQDLYVRFGGQDSPLHF
TGCGCCAGCAGCCAAGATCTTTATGTCCGTTTCGGGGGGCAGGATTCACCCCTCCACTTT
>TRBV6-5|TRBJ2-1|-|-
CASSYRGSGNNEQFF
TGTGCCAGCAGTTACCGGGGTAGCGGAAACAATGAGCAGTTCTTC
>TRBV2|TRBJ2-3|TRBD2|-
CASGSGGEDTQYF
TGTGCCAGCGGTAGCGGGGGGGAAGATACGCAGTATTTT
>TRBV29-1|TRBJ2-7|TRBD1|once
CSVEGVQGAVPYEQYF
TGCAGCGTTGAGGGGGTACAGGGGGCTGTACCCTACGAGCAGTACTTC
>TRBV25-1|TRBJ2-7|-|-
CASSESFDGQHYEQYF
TGTGCCAGCAGTGAATCCTTCGATGGACAGCACTACGAGCAGTACTTC
>TRBV24-1|TRBJ2-7|-|-
CATSESGDPYEQYF
TGTGCCACCAGTGAATCGGGGGATCCCTACGAGCAGTACTTC
>TRBV10-3|TRBJ2-5|-|-
CAISEGAGEYQETQYF
TGTGCCATCAGTGAGGGTGCGGGCGAGTACCAAGAGACCCAGTACTTC
>TRBV27|TRBJ1-1|TRBD1|-
CASSPRQGRTEAFF
TGTGCCAGCAGTCCTCGACAGGGGAGGACTGAAGCTTTCTTT
>TRBV11-2|TRBJ2-1|TRBD1|-
CASSTSLGQGNEQFF
TGTGCCAGCAGCACCTCCCTAGGACAGGGCAATGAGCAGTTCTTC
>TRBV6-5|TRBJ1-2|-|-
CASSYGPVGEKGYTF
TGTGCCAGCAGTTACGGGCCGGTCGGTGAAAAGGGCTACACCTTC
>TRBV6-5|TRBJ2-7|-|once
CASSLPGDREQYF
TGTGCCAGCAGCCTACCGGGGGATCGCGAGCAGTACTTC
>TRBV6-2/TRBV6-3|TRBJ2-1|TRBD2|-
CASSRGLAGYNEQFF
TGTGCCAGCAGCCGGGGACTAGCGGGTTACAATGAGCAGTTCTTC
>TRBV14|TRBJ2-1|TRBD2|-
CASSQGLAGNNEQFF
TGTGCCAGCAGCCAAGGACTAGCGGGAAACAATGAGCAGTTCTTC
>TRBV10-3|TRBJ1-2|-|-
CAISESRGTNYGYTF
TGTGCCATCAGTGAGTCTAGAGGGACAAACTATGGCTACACCTTC
>TRBV7-9|TRBJ2-7|-|-
CASSHGQIGHEQYF
TGTGCCAGCAGCCACGGACAGATTGGGCACGAGCAGTACTTC
>TRBV19|TRBJ2-7|-|-
CASSSRAAQWVSYEQYF
TGTGCCAGTAGTAGCAGGGCCGCACAGTGGGTTTCCTACGAGCAGTACTTC
>TRBV2|TRBJ1-5|TRBD1|-
CASSSGQARQPQHF
TGTGCCAGCAGTTCTGGACAGGCCAGGCAGCCCCAGCATTTT
>TRBV7-8|TRBJ1-1|-|-
CASSLVPVTEAFF
TGTGCCAGCAGCTTAGTCCCGGTCACTGAAGCTTTCTTT
>TRBV19|TRBJ1-1|TRBD1|few
CASSTPRGRTEAFF
TGTGCCAGTAGTACCCCCAGGGGGCGGACTGAAGCTTTCTTT
>TRBV5-5|TRBJ1-2|-|-
CASSRDFGQNYGYTF
TGTGCCAGCAGCCGGGATTTCGGACAGAACTATGGCTACACCTTC
>TRBV2|TRBJ1-2|TRBD1|once
CASLDWDRGGYGYTF
TGTGCCAGCTTGGATTGGGACAGGGGAGGCTATGGCTACACCTTC
>TRBV6-6|TRBJ1-2|-|-
CASSYSGGPPYGYTF
TGTGCCAGCAGTTACTCGGGAGGACCGCCTTATGGCTACACCTTC
>TRBV2|TRBJ1-5|-|many
CASSREEDQPQHF
TGTGCCAGCAGTCGCGAGGAGGATCAGCCCCAGCATTTT
>TRBV27|TRBJ1-4|-|-
CASSPGSPTNEKLFF
TGTGCCAGCAGCCCGGGGAGCCCAACTAATGAAAAACTGTTTTTT
>TRBV7-2|TRBJ2-3|-|-
CASSFPSTADTQYF
TGTGCCAGCAGCTTCCCCTCGACAGCAGATACGCAGTATTTT
>TRBV27|TRBJ1-1|TRBD1|-
CASSLTGQANTEAFF
TGTGCCAGCAGTTTAACCGGACAGGCGAACACTGAAGCTTTCTTT
>TRBV7-3|TRBJ1-1|TRBD1|-
CASSQVPGGQEAFF
TGTGCCAGCAGCCAGGTCCCTGGGGGACAGGAAGCTTTCTTT